These 15 T cell receptor beta chains were sequenced from one sample in a study of OX40 agonist ivuxolimab in advanced cancers. Libraries were prepared through the immunoSEQ multiplex PCR assay. Drawn from immuneACCESS, this table holds only the in-frame rearrangements with V and J called that TCRdb kept. Clones are partly lost; checked studies trace under half to an unresolved V gene and leave the rest unexplained. The sample table records 40,000 to 45,000 clones; 85% to 90% of these occur just once. 21% of the sample is held by the ten biggest clonotypes. The source was CD4+ or CD8+ T cells sorted from blood, collected in a trial of the OX40 agonist ivuxolimab. Every receptor here comes from an adult with an advanced solid tumor such as melanoma, head and neck, liver or kidney cancer.

The genes are TRBV11-2 and TRBJ2-1, with D possibly TRBD2 on 6 matching bases. This CDR3 is built from 15 residues. Germline V CDR1 and CDR2: SGHAT, FQNNGV. V lost 6 bases and J lost 6, with 18 bases in between. CDR3 nucleotide sequence: TGTGCCAGCAGGCTAAAGGACCTCGGGGGCAATGAGCAGTTCTTC. Encoded protein: CASRLKDLGGNEQFF. Complete variable domain (other parts from reference TRBV11-2 and TRBJ2-1): EAGVAQSPRYKIIEKRQSVAFWCNPISGHATLYWYQQILGQGPKLLIQFQNNGVVDDSQLPKDRFSAERLKGVDSTLKIQPAKLEDSAVYLCASRLKDLGGNEQFFGPGTRLTVL.

The genes are TRBV6-1 and TRBJ2-1; D might be TRBD1 (5 bases). Germline values: CDR1 MNHNS, CDR2 SASEGT. V was trimmed by 6 bases and J by 3 bases, leaving 9 bases between them. The CDR3 covers 13 residues. CDR3 nucleotide sequence: TGTGCCAGCAGGACCACAGGCTACAATGAGCAGTTCTTC. Its protein is CASRTTGYNEQFF.

The chain uses TRBV2 and TRBJ2-7; a weak D match, TRBD2 (5 bases). Trimming cost V 10 bases and J 2 bases, with 15 bases left between them. This CDR3 has 13 residues. Germline assignment: CDR1 SNHLY and CDR2 FYNNEI. The CDR3: CATLRVYTYEQYF. CDR3 DNA: TGTGCCACCTTGAGGGTATACACCTACGAGCAGTACTTC.

This clone rates as medium-sized. This chain uses TRBV9 with TRBJ1-4; unclear D gene. The CDR3 length is 16 residues. V was pared by 2 bases and J by 0 bases, with 11 bases between. Germline loops: CDR1 SGDLS, CDR2 YYNGEE. The CDR3 here is CASSVGIEATNEKLFF. CDR3 DNA: TGTGCCAGCAGCGTCGGAATCGAGGCAACTAATGAAAAACTGTTTTTT.

The rearrangement uses TRBV29-1 and TRBJ2-1; tentative D call: TRBD1 (5 bases). Trimming took 0 bases from V and 9 from J, leaving 18 bases between them. Per the germline V gene, CDR1 is SQVTM and CDR2 is ANQGSEA. The CDR3 sequence is 15 residues long. The CDR3 nucleotides read TGCAGCGTTGAAGACCCCATCTTTGAGCAGGGTGAGCAGTTCTTC. It is translated as CSVEDPIFEQGEQFF.

The chain carries TRBV12-5 and TRBJ1-3, with TRBD1 matching over 7 bases. Germline CDR1 is LGHNT and CDR2 is FRNRAP. V was clipped by 4 bases and J by 8 bases; unmatched bases: 2. The length of the CDR3 is 12 residues. CDR3 coding DNA: TGTGCTAGTGGTTGGCAGGGGGACACCATATATTTT. Amino acids: CASGWQGDTIYF.

This chain connects TRBV7-6 to TRBJ2-6, with D unclear. V was shortened by 10 bases and J by 2 bases, with 6 bases between the two germline ends. CDR3 length equals 12 residues. CDR1 is SGHVS, CDR2 FNYEAQ, per germline. The CDR3 DNA sequence: TGTGCCACCACAACTGGGGCCAACGTCCTGACTTTC. Translated: CATTTGANVLTF.

The V gene is TRBV6-1, the J gene TRBJ1-2; the D gene is possibly TRBD1 (5 bases). Germline V gene sequence: CDR1 MNHNS, CDR2 SASEGT. The CDR3 has 14 amino acids. Trimming shortened V by 5 bases and J by 6 bases, and 16 bases separated the two germline ends. CDR3 DNA: TGTGCCAGCAGTCCCGACGGCAGGGCCAATGGCTACACCTTC. It yields the protein CASSPDGRANGYTF.

This chain uses TRBV19 with TRBJ2-2; a weak D match, TRBD1 (5 bases). Germline V gene sequence: CDR1 LNHDA, CDR2 SQIVND (reference sequence). V lost 7 bases, J lost 0 bases, and 9 bases lay in between. This CDR3 comprises 14 residues. The CDR3 DNA follows: TGTGCCAGTATTCCAGGGTCGAACACCGGGGAGCTGTTTTTT. It is translated as CASIPGSNTGELFF.

This chain joins TRBV11-2 and TRBJ1-2; D remains ambiguous. Germline loops: CDR1 SGHAT, CDR2 FQNNGV. Trimming pared 10 bases from V and 8 bases from J, leaving 23 bases between. CDR3 length equals 14 residues. The CDR3 spells CATTETGPYDGYTF. The CDR3 nucleotides read TGTGCCACCACTGAGACCGGGCCCTACGACGGCTACACCTTC.

CDR3 sequence (DNA): TGTGCCAGCAGTAGGGGCCAATATAGCAATCAGCCCCAGCATTTT. Residues: CASSRGQYSNQPQHF. The chain joins TRBV2 to TRBJ1-5; a possible D gene is TRBD1 (5 bases). The germline V gene encodes CDR1 SNHLY and CDR2 FYNNEI. Trimming stripped 5 bases from V and 0 bases from J, with 11 bases between. The CDR3 is 15 amino acids.

The gene calls are TRBV28 and TRBJ2-7, with a tentative D call TRBD1 (6 bases). Trimming pared 5 bases from V and 1 base from J, leaving 12 bases between. Germline lookup yields CDR1 MDHEN and CDR2 SYDVKM. This CDR3 contains 14 residues. The CDR3 region is CASSLTTGSYEQYF. CDR3 nucleotide sequence: TGTGCCAGCAGTCTAACAACAGGGTCCTACGAGCAGTACTTC.

The V call is TRBV12-5, the J call TRBJ1-2; 7 nucleotides match TRBD1. Trimming took 1 base from V and 3 from J; bases not matched to a gene: 5. CDR1 and CDR2 (germline): LGHNT, FRNRAP. This CDR3 is 15 amino acids long. This CDR3 is CASGLASQGDYGYTF. Written as DNA, the CDR3 is TGTGCTAGTGGTTTGGCCTCTCAGGGGGACTATGGCTACACCTTC.

The sample holds a few counts of this clone. This chain uses TRBV29-1 with TRBJ1-1; D unclear. Germline assignment: CDR1 SQVTM and CDR2 ANQGSEA. The CDR3 runs 11 residues. V lost 7 bases and J 1 base, leaving 7 bases between the germline ends. The CDR3 coding sequence is TGCAGCGGCACAAGGAACACTGAAGCTTTCTTT. Its translation: CSGTRNTEAFF.

This chain joins TRBV7-9 and TRBJ2-7, with a possible D match to TRBD1 (6 bases). This CDR3 is 14 amino acids long. CDR1 is SEHNR, CDR2 FQNEAQ, per germline (reference sequence). The germline V and J ends were trimmed by 9 bases and 0 bases, with 15 bases remaining between them. The CDR3 nucleotides are TGTGCCAGGGGGTTAAGGACAGCCTCCTACGAGCAGTACTTC. This codes for CARGLRTASYEQYF.